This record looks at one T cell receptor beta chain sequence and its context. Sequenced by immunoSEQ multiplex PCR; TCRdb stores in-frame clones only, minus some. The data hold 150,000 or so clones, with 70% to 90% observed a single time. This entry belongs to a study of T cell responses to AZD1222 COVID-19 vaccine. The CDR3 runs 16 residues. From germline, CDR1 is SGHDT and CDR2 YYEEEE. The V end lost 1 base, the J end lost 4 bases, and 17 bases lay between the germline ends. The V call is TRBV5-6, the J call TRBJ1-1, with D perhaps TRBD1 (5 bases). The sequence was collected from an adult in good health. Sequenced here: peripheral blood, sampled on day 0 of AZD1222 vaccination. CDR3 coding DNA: TGTGCCAGCAGCTTGAGTGGATGGGGCCCGCCCACTGAAGCTTTCTTT. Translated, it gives CASSLSGWGPPTEAFF. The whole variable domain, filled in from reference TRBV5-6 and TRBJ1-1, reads DAGVTQSPTHLIKTRGQQVTLRCSPKSGHDTVSWYQQALGQGPQFIFQYYEEEERQRGNFPDRFSGHQFPNYSSELNVNALLLGDSALYLCASSLSGWGPPTEAFFGQGTRLTVV.